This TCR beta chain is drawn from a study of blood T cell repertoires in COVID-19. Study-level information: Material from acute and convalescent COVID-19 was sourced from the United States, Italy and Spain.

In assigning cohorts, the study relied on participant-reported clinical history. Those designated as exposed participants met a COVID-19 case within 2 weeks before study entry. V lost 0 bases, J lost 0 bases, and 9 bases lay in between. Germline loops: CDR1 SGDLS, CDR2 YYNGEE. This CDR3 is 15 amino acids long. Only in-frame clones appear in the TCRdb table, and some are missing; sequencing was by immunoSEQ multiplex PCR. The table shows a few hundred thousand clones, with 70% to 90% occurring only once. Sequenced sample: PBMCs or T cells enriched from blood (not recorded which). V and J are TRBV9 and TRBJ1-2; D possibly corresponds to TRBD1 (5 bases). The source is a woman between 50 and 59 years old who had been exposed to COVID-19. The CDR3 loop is CASSVGQGSNYGYTF. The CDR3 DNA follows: TGTGCCAGCAGCGTAGGGCAGGGTTCTAACTATGGCTACACCTTC.